This TCR beta chain emerged from a study of blood T cell repertoires in COVID-19. Study information: COVID-19 samples, acute and convalescent, were from the United States, Italy and Spain. Sample material is recorded as cDNA or gDNA derived from T cells, B-cell-depleted T cells, or PBMCs.

Patients of the Seattle cohort, enrolled during active infection, were followed longitudinally. Losses at the gene ends were 2 bases for V and 12 bases for J; bases not matched to a gene: 5. CDR3 length: 12 residues. In the source study's methods: Reference gene primer amplification gave estimated nucleated cell counts. TCRdb's copy holds only in-frame clones and misses some; the assay was immunoSEQ multiplex PCR. The DNA gave D and trimming, while V, J and clone size come from that table. The table has under 450,000 clones, 65% to 90% seen once. This receptor was obtained from a woman aged 60-70 years with COVID-19, enrolled during active disease. The chain employs TRBV6-7 and TRBJ1-2, with 8 bases lining up with TRBD1. TRBV6-7 is classed as an ORF, of uncertain function. Specimen: peripheral blood. As DNA, the CDR3 is TGTGCCAGCAGTTACCCAGGGGGCCTACACACCTTC. It codes for CASSYPGGLHTF.